This T cell receptor (beta chain) was found in a study of T cell repertoires in cytomegalovirus infection. Between the trimmed V and J ends, which lost 10 bases and 2 bases, there was a span of 15 bases. This CDR3 has 14 amino acids. Germline V gene lookup returns CDR1 MNHEY and CDR2 SVGEGT. TCRdb reprocessed the reads with MiXCR, giving one entry per CDR3 protein. This sample carries some 230,000 distinct CDR3 sequences, roughly 22% of them seen once, and the ten largest clones take around a sixth. The chain has TRBV6-2 or TRBV6-3 and TRBJ1-5; no clear D. Specimen: CD8+ T cells from PBMCs. This TCR derives from a human donor in good health (CMV status not recorded). Some clones in this sample may be carry-over from other donors' samples. CDR3 in amino acids: CATRPFGGNQPQHF. CDR3 in DNA: TGTGCCACCCGTCCTTTCGGCGGCAATCAGCCCCAGCATTTT.